This passage covers 18 T cell receptor beta chains from one sample sequenced in a study of blood T cell repertoires in COVID-19. Sequencing used immunoSEQ multiplex PCR; TCRdb keeps in-frame clones, though not all of them. The table records roughly 30,000 clones, 65% to 85% of them present only once. The sequencing sample was made of peripheral blood. These receptors were taken from a woman aged 60-75 years with acute or convalescent COVID-19.

This chain joins TRBV29-1 and TRBJ2-7; 7 nucleotides match TRBD1. Germline CDR1 reads SQVTM; CDR2 reads ANQGSEA. The CDR3 has 12 residues. Unmatched junction bases numbered 6, after V lost 4 bases and J lost 6 bases. CDR3 sequence reads: CSVGARDSEQYF. The CDR3 DNA is TGCAGCGTTGGGGCCAGGGACAGCGAGCAGTACTTC.

This chain joins TRBV5-4 and TRBJ1-3; the match to TRBD1 covers 8 bases. The ends lost 4 bases at V and 1 base at J; junction bases unmatched: 4. In germline, CDR1 is SGHNT, CDR2 YYREEE (reference sequence). The CDR3 has 15 residues. The DNA of the CDR3 is TGTGCCAGCAGCGGGACAGGCGGGTCTGGAAACACCATATATTTT. Amino acids: CASSGTGGSGNTIYF. Together with reference TRBV5-4 and TRBJ1-3, the CDR3 gives the full variable domain: ETGVTQSPTHLIKTRGQQVTLRCSSQSGHNTVSWYQQALGQGPQFIFQYYREEENGRGNFPPRFSGLQFPNYSSELNVNALELDDSALYLCASSGTGGSGNTIYFGEGSWLTVV.

CDR3 bases: TGTGCCAGCAGTTACTCAAATAGCATGGGCCAAGAGACCCAGTACTTC. As protein: CASSYSNSMGQETQYF. The rearrangement links TRBV6-5 to TRBJ2-5; D gene ambiguous. The V and J ends lost 0 bases and 1 base respectively, with 12 bases between them. The length of the CDR3 is 16 residues. Looked up from germline, CDR1 is MNHEY and CDR2 is SVGAGI.

The V and J genes are TRBV23-1 and TRBJ2-2; no clear D gene. TRBV23-1 is classed as an ORF, of uncertain function. This CDR3 is built from 16 residues. Trimming left V 3 bases short and J 2 bases short, with 13 bases between. CDR3 nucleotides: TGCGCCAGCAGTCACTCCGCCGAGAACAACACCGGGGAGCTGTTTTTT. Translated, it gives CASSHSAENNTGELFF.

CDR3 in amino acids: CASSLNSAYSGGTGELFF. The DNA of the CDR3 is TGTGCCAGCAGCTTAAATTCGGCCTATAGCGGGGGGACCGGGGAGCTGTTTTTT. This chain joins TRBV11-2 and TRBJ2-2; 10 bases agree with TRBD2. Trimming at V came to 2 bases and at J to 5 bases, leaving 11 bases not matched to a gene. This CDR3 comprises 18 residues. The germline CDR1 and CDR2 sequences are SGHAT and FQNNGV. Using reference TRBV11-2 and TRBJ2-2 for the parts outside the CDR3, the full variable domain is EAGVAQSPRYKIIEKRQSVAFWCNPISGHATLYWYQQILGQGPKLLIQFQNNGVVDDSQLPKDRFSAERLKGVDSTLKIQPAKLEDSAVYLCASSLNSAYSGGTGELFFGEGSRLTVL.

The chain is built from TRBV2 and TRBJ1-2, with no clear D. The CDR3 consists of 13 residues. The V end was cut by 7 bases, the J end by 6 bases, with 15 bases between. Germline lookup yields CDR1 SNHLY and CDR2 FYNNEI. Here the CDR3 reads CASTTNLRDGYTF. The CDR3 DNA reads as TGTGCCAGCACCACGAATTTGAGGGATGGCTACACCTTC.

The rearrangement uses TRBV6-2 or TRBV6-3 and TRBJ1-2; D gene uncertain. The CDR3 runs 14 residues. From germline, CDR1 is MNHEY and CDR2 SVGEGT. The germline V and J ends were trimmed by 4 bases and 3 bases, with 12 bases remaining between them. The CDR3 sequence is CASSFLPDYYGYTF. The CDR3 DNA sequence: TGTGCCAGCAGTTTCCTACCAGACTACTATGGCTACACCTTC.

The chain uses TRBV24-1 and TRBJ2-2, with D possibly TRBD2 on 5 matching bases. The V gene lost 1 base and the J gene lost 2 bases, with 10 bases spanning the gap. This CDR3 has 16 amino acids. The V gene's germline CDR1 is KGHDR and CDR2 SFDVKD. The CDR3 reads CATSDFTGSNTGELFF. CDR3 bases: TGTGCCACCAGTGATTTTACGGGGTCAAACACCGGGGAGCTGTTTTTT.

V is TRBV10-3 and J is TRBJ1-1; maybe TRBD1 (5 bases). Per the germline V gene, CDR1 is ENHRY and CDR2 is SYGVKD. The CDR3 totals 12 residues. V gave up 6 bases and J gave up 6 bases, with 11 bases separating them. The CDR3 region has the DNA TGTGCCATCAGCGACAGTTTGGCTGAAGCTTTCTTT. It translates to CAISDSLAEAFF.

This chain joins TRBV7-8 and TRBJ1-3; TRBD1 aligns across 10 bases. The CDR3 has 16 residues. J lost 4 bases, V lost 2 bases, and 5 bases had no gene match. Germline values: CDR1 SGHVS, CDR2 FQNEAQ. The CDR3 nucleotides are TGTGCCAGCAGCTTAAATGACAGGGGGCGAGGAAACACCATATATTTT. Translation: CASSLNDRGRGNTIYF.

The chain carries TRBV2 and TRBJ1-2; no firm D call. The CDR3 length is 10 residues. Germline-derived CDR1 and CDR2 are SNHLY and FYNNEI. With 8 bases removed from V and 7 bases from J, the gap between germline ends came to 8 bases. The CDR3 protein is CASRYLGYTF. The CDR3 DNA sequence: TGTGCCAGCCGCTATCTTGGCTACACCTTC.

This chain connects TRBV27 to TRBJ1-2; 7 bases are a match to TRBD1. The CDR3 has 14 residues. The germline V gene encodes CDR1 MNHEY and CDR2 SMNVEV (reference sequence). V trimming: 5 bases; J trimming: 7 bases; junction bases outside the gene matches: 10. The CDR3 DNA reads as TGTGCCAGCAGTCCTAACAGGGGTCTATCTGGCTACACCTTC. Translated, it gives CASSPNRGLSGYTF.

The chain couples TRBV19 to TRBJ1-1, with no clear D. The CDR3 totals 13 residues. Germline assignment: CDR1 LNHDA and CDR2 SQIVND (reference sequence). Trimming left V 7 bases short and J 6 bases short, with 15 bases between. The CDR3 region has the DNA TGTGCCAGTAAGGTTTCACGGAGGGCTGAAGCTTTCTTT. Translating it yields CASKVSRRAEAFF. Filled out from reference TRBV19 and TRBJ1-1, the complete variable domain reads DGGITQSPKYLFRKEGQNVTLSCEQNLNHDAMYWYRQDPGQGLRLIYYSQIVNDFQKGDIAEGYSVSREKKESFPLTVTSAQKNPTAFYLCASKVSRRAEAFFGQGTRLTVV.

The genes are TRBV12-3 or TRBV12-4 and TRBJ2-7, with 7 bases aligning to TRBD1. This CDR3 is built from 12 residues. V gave up 7 bases and J gave up 3 bases; unmatched junction bases: 3. As DNA, the CDR3 is TGTGCCAGCACCGCAGGGGGCTACGAGCAGTACTTC. Residues: CASTAGGYEQYF.

The rearrangement links TRBV10-3 to TRBJ1-1; D might be TRBD1 (6 bases). Trimming shortened V by 2 bases and J by 5 bases, and 12 bases separated the two germline ends. Germline CDR1 ENHRY, CDR2 SYGVKD. This CDR3 is 14 amino acids long. Here the CDR3 DNA reads TGTGCCATCAGTGAGCGGGACACACGGACTGAAGCTTTCTTT. Translation gives CAISERDTRTEAFF.

The chain uses TRBV12-5 and TRBJ2-1, with D possibly TRBD2 on 5 matching bases. The V end was cut by 0 bases, the J end by 9 bases, with 18 bases between. The CDR3 consists of 16 residues. Germline-derived CDR1 and CDR2 are LGHNT and FRNRAP. The CDR3 protein is CASGLVSSGLVGEQFF. The CDR3 DNA is TGTGCTAGTGGTTTGGTATCAAGCGGCCTCGTGGGTGAGCAGTTCTTC. Variable domain in full (rest from reference TRBV12-5 and TRBJ2-1): DARVTQTPRHKVTEMGQEVTMRCQPILGHNTVFWYRQTMMQGLELLAYFRNRAPLDDSGMPKDRFSAEMPDATLATLKIQPSEPRDSAVYFCASGLVSSGLVGEQFFGPGTRLTVL.

This chain joins TRBV19 and TRBJ1-1, with a weak D call TRBD1 (6 bases). V dropped 2 bases and J dropped 8 bases, with 9 bases sitting between them. CDR1 LNHDA and CDR2 SQIVND come from the germline V gene (reference sequence). This CDR3 has 12 amino acids. CDR3 sequence reads: CASSINRAEAFF. The CDR3 DNA sequence: TGTGCCAGTAGTATAAACAGGGCAGAAGCTTTCTTT.

The chain carries TRBV2 and TRBJ2-5, with D unclear. CDR3 length: 11 amino acids. V was pared by 2 bases and J by 5 bases, with 3 bases between. The germline V gene encodes CDR1 SNHLY and CDR2 FYNNEI. CDR3 residues: CASSEHETQYF. CDR3 DNA sequence: TGTGCCAGCAGTGAACATGAGACCCAGTACTTC.